What follows are 8 T cell receptor beta chains derived from one specimen sequenced in a study of vaccination and CD4 T cells after COVID-19. Their target antigens are unknown. The sample's treatment: roughly nine-day PBMC culture with coronavirus spike peptide pools or control peptides (ViraFEST assay). The Oncomine TCR Beta short-read assay was applied to DNA of cultured CD4+ T cells. TCRdb re-called the PCR reads through MiXCR, storing one row per CDR3 protein. The sample lists roughly 4,300 distinct CDR3 sequences, about 70% occurring once. The source material was CD4+ T cells from blood, cultured in vitro. These receptor sequences come from a human donor who had recovered from COVID-19.

The chain recombines TRBV6-1 with TRBJ1-6; TRBD1 might be the D (6 bases). The V end was cut by 7 bases, the J end by 9 bases, with 13 bases between. The length of the CDR3 is 13 residues. The germline CDR1 and CDR2 sequences are MNHNS and SASEGT. CDR3 DNA: TGTGCCAGCACCAACAGGGAGGGTTCACCCCTCCACTTT. Translated, it gives CASTNREGSPLHF.

A few counts support this clonotype. The rearrangement links TRBV6-1 to TRBJ1-2, with D possibly matching TRBD1 (5 bases). V was trimmed by 3 bases and J by 0 bases, leaving 8 bases between them. This CDR3 is 14 amino acids long. Germline V CDR1 and CDR2: MNHNS, SASEGT. The CDR3 reads CASSEWGANYGYTF. Written as DNA, the CDR3 is TGTGCCAGCAGTGAGTGGGGGGCTAACTATGGCTACACCTTC.

The chain joins TRBV6-5 to TRBJ2-7; 9 bases are a match to TRBD2. The length of the CDR3 is 16 residues. J gave up 3 bases and V 2 bases, and 8 bases lay outside the gene matches. The germline gives CDR1 MNHEY, CDR2 SVGAGI. Here the CDR3 DNA reads TGTGCCAGCAGTTACATCAGGCTAGCGGGGAACTACGAGCAGTACTTC. It codes for CASSYIRLAGNYEQYF.

This chain joins TRBV20-1 and TRBJ2-7; TRBD1 matches 8 bases. This CDR3 has 13 residues. Trimming at V came to 3 bases and at J to 5 bases, leaving 6 bases not matched to a gene. CDR1 is DFQATT, CDR2 SNEGSKA, per germline (reference sequence). CDR3 DNA: TGCAGTGCTAGCCGGACAGGGAAGGACGAGCAGTACTTC. Translated: CSASRTGKDEQYF.

By frequency in the sample, this clonotype is medium-sized. This chain connects TRBV20-1 to TRBJ2-5; TRBD2 agrees at 10 bases. Germline trimming cut 1 base from V and 5 bases from J; bases unmatched to any gene: 7. From germline, CDR1 is DFQATT and CDR2 SNEGSKA (reference sequence). The CDR3 sequence is 15 residues long. CDR3 protein: CSARASGGAPETQYF. CDR3 bases: TGCAGTGCTAGAGCCAGCGGGGGGGCCCCCGAGACCCAGTACTTC.

This clonotype was observed once. The V and J genes are TRBV6-1 and TRBJ1-5; D not certain. Per germline, CDR1 MNHNS and CDR2 SASEGT. V gave up 6 bases and J gave up 6 bases, with 15 bases separating them. The CDR3 is made up of 14 amino acids. This CDR3 is CASSPGGSSQPQHF. CDR3 in DNA: TGTGCCAGCAGCCCGGGAGGGAGTAGTCAGCCCCAGCATTTT.

The chain links TRBV20-1 to TRBJ1-5, with 12 bases aligning to TRBD1. After removal of 6 bases from V and 4 bases from J, the junction contained 16 bases not matched to a gene. Germline V gene lookup returns CDR1 DFQATT and CDR2 SNEGSKA (reference sequence). The CDR3 totals 18 residues. CDR3 in amino acids: CSATGDRGPTYSNQPQHF. Here the CDR3 DNA reads TGCAGTGCCACAGGGGACAGGGGGCCCACTTACTCTAATCAGCCCCAGCATTTT.

The V call is TRBV25-1, the J call TRBJ2-2; D ambiguous. This CDR3 has 14 amino acids. V was cut by 1 base and J by 4 bases, with 7 bases left in between. The germline V gene encodes CDR1 MGHDK and CDR2 SYGVNS. The CDR3 nucleotides read TGTGCCAGCAGTGAATTTCAAGGCACCGGGGAGCTGTTTTTT. Translated, it gives CASSEFQGTGELFF.